Shown below are 30 T cell receptor beta chains from a single sample sequenced in a study of blood T cell repertoires in COVID-19. Profiling relied on immunoSEQ multiplex PCR, and the TCRdb table lists in-frame clones only, not all of them. The data hold about 220,000 clones, with about 80% observed a single time. Sequencing was carried out using PBMCs or T cells enriched from blood (not recorded which). The receptors come from a man aged 35-49 years who had recovered from COVID-19.

CDR3 protein: CASRDDRGSEQYF. DNA for the CDR3: TGTGCCAGCAGGGATGACAGGGGGAGCGAGCAGTACTTC. The chain is built from TRBV2 and TRBJ2-7; 9 positions match TRBD1. V dropped 6 bases and J dropped 6; count of bases not matched to a gene: 6. The CDR3 covers 13 residues. The germline gives CDR1 SNHLY, CDR2 FYNNEI.

J is TRBJ1-1 and V is TRBV28; 12 positions match TRBD1. This CDR3 has 18 amino acids. Germline V lookup: CDR1 MDHEN, CDR2 SYDVKM. The V segment lost 8 bases and the J segment 3 bases; nucleotides outside the gene matches: 16. CDR3 in amino acids: CASGNPGQGARVYTEAFF. The DNA for the CDR3 is TGTGCCAGCGGAAACCCGGGACAGGGGGCGCGGGTGTACACTGAAGCTTTCTTT.

This chain connects TRBV6-4 to TRBJ1-1; D remains unclear. Trimming took 6 bases from V and 1 from J, leaving 12 bases between them. The CDR3 runs 14 residues. Germline V gene data show CDR1 as MRHNA and CDR2 as SNTAGT. The CDR3 sequence: CASSRRPGNTEAFF. The CDR3 region has the DNA TGTGCCAGCAGCCGCCGGCCAGGGAACACTGAAGCTTTCTTT.

CDR3 protein: CASSYRGGNTEAFF. The CDR3 DNA sequence: TGTGCCAGCAGTTATCGGGGAGGGAACACTGAAGCTTTCTTT. The chain employs TRBV6-5 and TRBJ1-1; D call uncertain. CDR1 and CDR2 (germline): MNHEY, SVGAGI. Trimming shortened V by 3 bases and J by 1 base, and 9 bases separated the two germline ends. The CDR3 is 14 amino acids.

The rearrangement joins TRBV5-1 to TRBJ1-6; no clear D. CDR3 size: 15 residues. Looked up from germline, CDR1 is SGHRS and CDR2 is YFSETQ. With 0 bases removed from V and 7 bases from J, the gap between germline ends came to 11 bases. The CDR3 sequence is CASSLGEFVNSPLHF. CDR3 DNA: TGCGCCAGCAGCTTGGGGGAGTTCGTAAATTCACCCCTCCACTTT.

This clone turned up a few times. The J gene is TRBJ1-2, the V gene TRBV28; no definite D call. CDR3 length: 12 amino acids. V was clipped by 8 bases and J by 2 bases, with 9 bases between them. Germline CDR1 reads MDHEN; CDR2 reads SYDVKM. This CDR3 is CASAKQNYGYTF. The CDR3 nucleotides are TGTGCCAGCGCCAAACAGAACTATGGCTACACCTTC.

The rearrangement uses TRBV21-1 and TRBJ2-1; the listed D gene, TRBD2, was not tested against the DNA. TRBV21-1 constitutes a pseudogene. This CDR3 is built from 13 residues. The CDR3 loop reads CASSLWSKVGQFF. CDR3 in DNA: TGTGCCAGCAGCTTATGGAGTAAAGTTGGGCAGTTCTTC.

The chain combines TRBV5-5 with TRBJ1-5, with D unclear. The germline gives CDR1 SGHKS, CDR2 YYEKEE (reference sequence). The CDR3 covers 15 residues. V was clipped by 3 bases and J by 0 bases, with 10 bases between them. The CDR3 region has the DNA TGTGCCAGCAGCTCCGAGAGGTATAGCAATCAGCCCCAGCATTTT. It yields the protein CASSSERYSNQPQHF.

This chain links TRBV5-8 with TRBJ1-3; 8 bases map to TRBD1. V lost 4 bases and J lost 4; bases outside the gene matches: 4. The CDR3 consists of 14 residues. Germline lookup yields CDR1 SGHTS and CDR2 YDEGEE. The CDR3 nucleotides read TGTGCCAGCAGCCGGACAGGGCTCGGAAACACCATATATTTT. Amino acids: CASSRTGLGNTIYF.

V and J are TRBV10-2 and TRBJ1-1; perhaps TRBD1 as D (6 bases). Germline values: CDR1 WSHSY, CDR2 SAAADI. The CDR3 spans 13 residues. Trimming cost V 6 bases and J 1 base, with 9 bases left between them. CDR3: CASRQGRNTEAFF. DNA of the CDR3: TGCGCCAGCAGACAGGGCCGGAACACTGAAGCTTTCTTT.

The chain carries TRBV7-9 and TRBJ2-5; no firm D call. CDR1 is SEHNR, CDR2 FQNEAQ, per germline (reference sequence). The V gene lost 8 bases and the J gene lost 3 bases, with 16 bases spanning the gap. This CDR3 has 14 amino acids. CDR3 nucleotides: TGTGCCAGCGGCCGTGAGAGGCCAAAAGAGACCCAGTACTTC. Residues: CASGRERPKETQYF.

J is TRBJ1-1 and V is TRBV5-1; possible D gene TRBD1, 6 bases. Germline V lookup: CDR1 SGHRS, CDR2 YFSETQ. Trimming took off 0 bases at V and 11 bases at J, with 14 bases between the two ends. This CDR3 is 13 amino acids long. DNA of the CDR3: TGCGCCAGCAGCTTGGCCCAGGGGACACCGGCTTTCTTT. This gives the protein CASSLAQGTPAFF.

The chain combines TRBV2 with TRBJ1-6; 7 bases line up with TRBD1. V shed 5 bases, J shed 3 bases, and the junction held 4 bases outside the gene matches. Germline values: CDR1 SNHLY, CDR2 FYNNEI. This CDR3 is 15 amino acids long. The CDR3 sequence: CASSLQGIYNSPLHF. CDR3 coding DNA: TGTGCCAGCAGTCTACAGGGGATCTATAATTCACCCCTCCACTTT.

The genes are TRBV5-4 and TRBJ2-5, with 7 bases identical to TRBD2. V shed 3 bases, J shed 2 bases, and the junction held 7 bases outside the gene matches. The germline V gene has CDR1 SGHNT and CDR2 YYREEE (reference sequence). This CDR3 is 15 amino acids long. For the CDR3, the DNA is TGTGCCAGCAGCTGGGGGAGCGGGACGCAAGAGACCCAGTACTTC. This translates into CASSWGSGTQETQYF.

The chain is built from TRBV5-5 and TRBJ2-1, with D perhaps TRBD1 (6 bases). Germline V CDR1 and CDR2: SGHKS, YYEKEE (reference sequence). The CDR3 runs 14 residues. Trimming removed 3 bases from V and 9 bases from J, with 16 bases in between. The DNA for the CDR3 is TGTGCCAGCAGCTACCGACAGGTTGGCGGTGAGCAGTTCTTC. This translates into CASSYRQVGGEQFF.

The gene calls are TRBV6-5 and TRBJ1-6; D not resolved. The V end lost 5 bases, the J end lost 10 bases, and 15 bases lay between the germline ends. Germline assignment: CDR1 MNHEY and CDR2 SVGAGI. This CDR3 has 14 amino acids. The CDR3 DNA reads as TGTGCCAGCAGTCCGCATAGAGGGCGGTCACCCCTCCACTTT. Translating it yields CASSPHRGRSPLHF.

With respect to this clone: The same CDR3 can be traced to other DNA sequences in this sample. The chain couples TRBV10-3 to TRBJ1-5, with D perhaps matching TRBD1 (5 bases). V was trimmed by 0 bases and J by 2 bases, leaving 5 bases between them. The germline CDR1 and CDR2 sequences are ENHRY and SYGVKD. This CDR3 comprises 14 residues. This CDR3 is CAISESTGNQPQHF. CDR3 DNA: TGTGCCATCAGTGAGTCGACAGGCAATCAGCCCCAGCATTTT.

The J gene is TRBJ2-5, the V gene TRBV18; no definite D call. The V end was cut by 6 bases, the J end by 0 bases, with 8 bases between. The CDR3 runs to 13 residues. Germline-derived CDR1 and CDR2 are KGHSH and LQKENI. The CDR3 spells CASSQVNQETQYF. The CDR3 nucleotides are TGTGCCAGCTCCCAGGTAAACCAAGAGACCCAGTACTTC.

Comments on this clone: Other nucleotide sequences from this sample produce the same CDR3. The chain combines TRBV28 with TRBJ1-2; 11 bases agree with TRBD1. The CDR3 runs to 16 residues. Per the germline V gene, CDR1 is MDHEN and CDR2 is SYDVKM. V lost 2 bases and J lost 2; bases outside the gene matches: 4. CDR3 sequence: CASSLLGTGGNYGYTF. CDR3 in DNA: TGTGCCAGCAGTTTACTCGGGACAGGGGGGAACTATGGCTACACCTTC.

This clone was observed once. The genes are TRBV2 and TRBJ1-5; D gene unclear. Germline V gene lookup returns CDR1 SNHLY and CDR2 FYNNEI. V was trimmed by 6 bases and J by 2 bases, leaving 14 bases between them. This CDR3 has 15 residues. CDR3 loop: CASSEIAKGNQPQHF. The DNA for the CDR3 is TGTGCCAGCAGCGAGATAGCGAAGGGCAATCAGCCCCAGCATTTT.

The chain carries TRBV7-6 and TRBJ2-1, with D maybe TRBD1 (6 bases). The CDR3 contains 13 residues. V was shortened by 5 bases and J by 10 bases, with 15 bases between the two germline ends. Per the germline V gene, CDR1 is SGHVS and CDR2 is FNYEAQ. CDR3 protein: CASSGGGPGEQFF. CDR3 DNA sequence: TGTGCCAGCAGCGGGGGCGGTCCAGGGGAGCAGTTCTTC. Supplemented by reference TRBV7-6 and TRBJ2-1, the full variable domain reads GAGVSQSPRYKVTKRGQDVALRCDPISGHVSLYWYRQALGQGPEFLTYFNYEAQQDKSGLPNDRFSAERPEGSISTLTIQRTEQRDSAMYRCASSGGGPGEQFFGPGTRLTVL.

The chain is built from TRBV25-1 and TRBJ1-1; no reliable D call. CDR1 and CDR2 (germline): MGHDK, SYGVNS. V shed 3 bases and J shed 2 bases, with 7 bases lying between them. The CDR3 covers 13 residues. CDR3 residues: CASSDRDNTEAFF. The DNA for the CDR3 is TGTGCCAGCAGTGACCGAGATAACACTGAAGCTTTCTTT.

The chain employs TRBV15 and TRBJ2-6; 7 nucleotides agree with TRBD1. The CDR3 consists of 15 residues. Germline CDR1 and CDR2: LNHNV and YYDKDF (reference sequence). The V and J ends lost 4 bases and 2 bases, in that order; junction bases with no gene match: 2. The CDR3 is CATSIDRAGANVLTF. The CDR3 coding sequence is TGTGCCACCAGCATAGACAGGGCTGGGGCCAACGTCCTGACTTTC.

CDR3: CASSLEQATNEKLFF. The CDR3 bases are TGTGCCAGCAGCTTAGAGCAGGCAACTAATGAAAAACTGTTTTTT. The chain uses TRBV7-6 and TRBJ1-4; D is unresolved. Trimming removed 1 base at V and 0 bases at J, with 6 bases between. The CDR3 contains 15 residues. The germline gives CDR1 SGHVS, CDR2 FNYEAQ.

This chain connects TRBV9 to TRBJ2-1; TRBD2 aligns across 8 bases. Germline trimming cut 3 bases from V and 9 bases from J; bases unmatched to any gene: 11. CDR1 is SGDLS, CDR2 YYNGEE, per germline. The CDR3 spans 15 residues. This chain's CDR3 is CASSAGGTRSGEQFF. The CDR3 DNA sequence: TGTGCCAGCAGCGCCGGCGGGACTAGGTCGGGTGAGCAGTTCTTC. Variable domain in full (rest from reference TRBV9 and TRBJ2-1): DSGVTQTPKHLITATGQRVTLRCSPRSGDLSVYWYQQSLDQGLQFLIQYYNGEERAKGNILERFSAQQFPDLHSELNLSSLELGDSALYFCASSAGGTRSGEQFFGPGTRLTVL.

This clone occurred a few times. The gene calls are TRBV7-9 and TRBJ2-7; D gene unclear. The germline V and J ends were trimmed by 6 bases and 7 bases, with 19 bases remaining between them. The CDR3 runs to 14 residues. In germline, CDR1 is SEHNR, CDR2 FQNEAQ (reference sequence). The CDR3 DNA reads TGTGCCAGCAGGGTCCTAGGAACTTCGGAAGAGCAGTACTTC. Protein: CASRVLGTSEEQYF.

This clone was recorded a few times. The V and J genes are TRBV19 and TRBJ2-7, with TRBD2 as a possible D gene (6 bases). The CDR3 is 13 residues long. The germline CDR1 and CDR2 sequences are LNHDA and SQIVND (reference sequence). Deletions cut 4 bases from V and 4 bases from J, with 11 bases between. The CDR3: CASSTGLPYEQYF. The CDR3 coding sequence is TGTGCCAGTAGTACGGGACTCCCGTACGAGCAGTACTTC. Filled out from reference TRBV19 and TRBJ2-7, the complete variable domain reads DGGITQSPKYLFRKEGQNVTLSCEQNLNHDAMYWYRQDPGQGLRLIYYSQIVNDFQKGDIAEGYSVSREKKESFPLTVTSAQKNPTAFYLCASSTGLPYEQYFGPGTRLTVT.

This rearrangement joins TRBV5-1 to TRBJ1-3, with 7 nucleotides matching TRBD1. This CDR3 is 15 amino acids long. Losses at the gene ends were 4 bases for V and 4 bases for J; bases not matched to a gene: 8. Per the germline V gene, CDR1 is SGHRS and CDR2 is YFSETQ. The CDR3 loop reads CASSTAGTDGNTIYF. In DNA form, the CDR3 reads TGCGCCAGCAGCACAGCCGGGACAGACGGAAACACCATATATTTT.

This chain uses TRBV6-6 with TRBJ1-2; 8 nucleotides align to TRBD1. CDR3 size: 16 residues. V gave up 0 bases and J gave up 6 bases; unmatched junction bases: 9. CDR1 is MNHNY and CDR2 is SVGAGI in the germline V gene (reference sequence). The CDR3 here is CASSYSNRGQGDGYTF. DNA of the CDR3: TGTGCCAGCAGTTACTCGAATCGTGGACAGGGCGATGGCTACACCTTC.

The V gene is TRBV5-1, the J gene TRBJ1-1, with TRBD1 matching over 8 bases. The CDR3 spans 14 residues. CDR1 and CDR2 from the germline V gene are SGHRS and YFSETQ. J lost 5 bases, V lost 4 bases, and 7 bases had no gene match. In DNA form, the CDR3 reads TGCGCCAGCAGCACGGACAGGGAGATGACTGAAGCTTTCTTT. This sequence encodes CASSTDREMTEAFF.